This entry lists 26 T cell receptor beta chains sequenced from one sample in a study of T cell changes during pregnancy in multiple sclerosis. Repertoires were generated with immunoSEQ multiplex PCR, while TCRdb's copy carries only in-frame clones and drops some. The sample shows 95,000 to 110,000 clones, roughly 93% of them seen only once. This specimen consisted of peripheral blood, obtained after pregnancy. Receptors were obtained from a female donor with multiple sclerosis, enrolled in a pregnancy study.

The chain couples TRBV2 to TRBJ2-2; 7 bases fit TRBD1. This CDR3 comprises 13 residues. Germline V gene sequence: CDR1 SNHLY, CDR2 FYNNEI. J was trimmed by 6 bases and V by 6 bases; bases with no gene match: 4. The CDR3: CASSTDRAGELFF. The CDR3 region has the DNA TGTGCCAGCAGCACTGACAGGGCCGGGGAGCTGTTTTTT.

This clone was seen once. Here the CDR3 reads CASSYGGANQPQHF. CDR3 coding DNA: TGTGCCAGCAGTTACGGAGGGGCTAATCAGCCCCAGCATTTT. The chain employs TRBV6-5 and TRBJ1-5, with D perhaps TRBD1 (5 bases). CDR3 size: 14 residues. The V gene's germline CDR1 is MNHEY and CDR2 SVGAGI. Trimming pared 2 bases from V and 4 bases from J, leaving 9 bases between.

V usage is TRBV7-3 and J usage is TRBJ2-1, with D perhaps matching TRBD2 (5 bases). The CDR3 runs to 14 residues. Trimming took 5 bases from V and 9 from J, leaving 17 bases between them. CDR1 and CDR2 (germline): SGHTA, FQGTGA. The CDR3 spells CASSPHGDGGEQFF. The DNA of the CDR3 is TGTGCCAGCAGCCCGCACGGGGATGGTGGTGAGCAGTTCTTC.

The chain is built from TRBV18 and TRBJ1-2; TRBD1 matches at 9 bases. Losses at the gene ends were 6 bases for V and 8 bases for J; bases not matched to a gene: 10. This CDR3 has 14 residues. Germline CDR1 is KGHSH and CDR2 is LQKENI. This CDR3 is CASSSGTGNAGYTF. CDR3 nucleotide sequence: TGTGCCAGCTCCTCCGGGACAGGGAATGCCGGCTACACCTTC.

CDR3 in amino acids: CASSERTGAEQFF. In nucleotides, the CDR3 is TGTGCCAGCTCAGAGAGGACAGGGGCTGAGCAGTTCTTC. This chain links TRBV18 with TRBJ2-1, with TRBD1 matching over 9 bases. V shed 5 bases and J 9 bases; nucleotides not matched to a gene: 5. The germline V gene has CDR1 KGHSH and CDR2 LQKENI. The CDR3 is made up of 13 amino acids.

The rearrangement uses TRBV27 and TRBJ2-3, with D tentatively TRBD2 (5 bases). Germline CDR1 MNHEY, CDR2 SMNVEV (reference sequence). The ends were cut back, 2 bases at V and 1 base at J, with 13 bases in the middle. There are 16 residues in the CDR3. CDR3: CASSLVREIGTDTQYF. CDR3 bases: TGTGCCAGCAGTTTAGTGAGGGAGATAGGCACAGATACGCAGTATTTT.

CDR3 sequence reads: CASSSRLAGVSYNEQFF. DNA for the CDR3: TGTGCCAGCAGTTCCCGGCTAGCGGGAGTCTCCTACAATGAGCAGTTCTTC. The rearrangement joins TRBV28 to TRBJ2-1, with 10 positions matching TRBD2. The CDR3 has 17 residues. V shed 4 bases and J 0 bases; nucleotides not matched to a gene: 6. Looked up from germline, CDR1 is MDHEN and CDR2 is SYDVKM.

J is TRBJ2-1 and V is TRBV12-5; 12 bases line up with TRBD2. Germline V gene lookup returns CDR1 LGHNT and CDR2 FRNRAP. The CDR3 extends over 18 amino acids. V lost 5 bases, J lost 3 bases, and 11 bases stayed unmatched. The CDR3 nucleotides read TGTGCTAGTGGTAACCTAGCGGGAGGGCCGTCGGACTACAATGAGCAGTTCTTC. This sequence encodes CASGNLAGGPSDYNEQFF.

The V call is TRBV7-3, the J call TRBJ2-2; the D is unclear. Trimming took off 5 bases at V and 3 bases at J, with 10 bases between the two ends. The CDR3 length is 14 residues. Per germline, CDR1 SGHTA and CDR2 FQGTGA. CDR3 nucleotides: TGTGCCAGCAGCCTCTCGAGAGACACCGGGGAGCTGTTTTTT. As protein: CASSLSRDTGELFF.

The V and J genes are TRBV7-6 and TRBJ1-5; tentatively, D is TRBD1 (5 bases). CDR1 is SGHVS, CDR2 FNYEAQ, per germline. This CDR3 is built from 15 residues. Trimming cost V 5 bases and J 2 bases, with 13 bases left between them. CDR3 loop: CASSIRDSGNQPQHF. In DNA form, the CDR3 reads TGTGCCAGCAGCATAAGGGACTCGGGCAATCAGCCCCAGCATTTT.

This clone was seen only a few times. This chain joins TRBV7-2 and TRBJ2-7, with D perhaps matching TRBD1 (5 bases). This CDR3 is 13 amino acids long. The V gene lost 1 base and the J gene lost 5 bases, with 9 bases spanning the gap. From germline, CDR1 is SGHTA and CDR2 FQGNSA. DNA of the CDR3: TGTGCCAGCAGCTTAGGTTTCAGGGACGAGCAGTACTTC. Protein sequence: CASSLGFRDEQYF.

In its sample, this clone was seen once. The chain has TRBV5-1 and TRBJ2-1, with D maybe TRBD2 (5 bases). V was clipped by 4 bases and J by 7 bases, with 15 bases between them. The CDR3 totals 14 residues. The germline CDR1 and CDR2 sequences are SGHRS and YFSETQ. The CDR3 spells CASSPRLAKNEQFF. CDR3 DNA sequence: TGCGCCAGCAGCCCGCGGCTAGCAAAGAATGAGCAGTTCTTC.

This sequence joins TRBV7-8 and TRBJ2-7, with D possibly being TRBD2 (5 bases). Trimming pared 5 bases from V and 4 bases from J, leaving 18 bases between. The CDR3 spans 15 residues. Germline CDR1 reads SGHVS; CDR2 reads FQNEAQ. The CDR3, as DNA: TGTGCCAGCAGCCCCCCGGTACTAAGCGGATACGAGCAGTACTTC. This encodes CASSPPVLSGYEQYF.

This clone was seen once. This chain uses TRBV19 with TRBJ2-7, with D perhaps TRBD1 (5 bases). Germline values: CDR1 LNHDA, CDR2 SQIVND (reference sequence). Deletions cut 5 bases from V and 4 bases from J, with 15 bases between. The CDR3 spans 14 residues. CDR3 residues: CASSAQGNGYEQYF. The CDR3 bases are TGTGCCAGTAGTGCCCAGGGTAATGGGTACGAGCAGTACTTC.

The chain joins TRBV4-1 to TRBJ2-3; 7 bases are a match to TRBD1. There are 15 residues in the CDR3. Germline V gene lookup returns CDR1 MGHRA and CDR2 YSYEKL. The trim removed 3 bases at V and 1 base at J, leaving 4 bases unmatched. The CDR3 loop reads CASSQRTGGTDTQYF. Written as DNA, the CDR3 is TGCGCCAGCAGCCAGCGGACAGGTGGCACAGATACGCAGTATTTT.

The V call is TRBV2, the J call TRBJ1-5; D unresolved. Germline loops: CDR1 SNHLY, CDR2 FYNNEI. The CDR3 spans 14 residues. V lost 5 bases to trimming and J lost 1 base, with 9 bases between them. CDR3 loop: CASSRAGSNQPQHF. DNA for the CDR3: TGTGCCAGCAGTAGGGCGGGGAGCAATCAGCCCCAGCATTTT.

The rearrangement joins TRBV6-5 to TRBJ1-6, with 10 bases fitting TRBD1. The CDR3 length is 16 residues. The V and J ends lost 0 bases and 9 bases, in that order; junction bases with no gene match: 5. Germline V lookup: CDR1 MNHEY, CDR2 SVGAGI. Written as DNA, the CDR3 is TGTGCCAGCAGTTACTCAGGGGACAGGGGTGTTTCACCCCTCCACTTT. Protein product: CASSYSGDRGVSPLHF.

J is TRBJ2-1 and V is TRBV6-5; perhaps TRBD2 as D (5 bases). Germline-derived CDR1 and CDR2 are MNHEY and SVGAGI. V was cut by 0 bases and J by 5 bases, with 14 bases left in between. CDR3 length: 16 residues. As DNA, the CDR3 is TGTGCCAGCAGTTACTCGACGCCAGGACTTAACAATGAGCAGTTCTTC. It yields the protein CASSYSTPGLNNEQFF.

The rearrangement joins TRBV6-5 to TRBJ2-5; no clear D. Germline CDR1 reads MNHEY; CDR2 reads SVGAGI. The CDR3 sequence is 15 residues long. The V and J ends lost 5 bases and 1 base respectively, with 14 bases between them. The CDR3 DNA reads as TGTGCCAGCAGTCCCGAGGAGTTACCCCAAGAGACCCAGTACTTC. This translates into CASSPEELPQETQYF.

The gene calls are TRBV7-2 and TRBJ2-4; a possible D gene is TRBD2 (7 bases). V lost 6 bases and J 9 bases, leaving 18 bases between the germline ends. CDR3 length equals 14 residues. The germline gives CDR1 SGHTA, CDR2 FQGNSA. The CDR3 DNA reads TGTGCCAGCAGACCCACGCGGGGGCCAGGCATTCAGTACTTC. This sequence encodes CASRPTRGPGIQYF.

This rearrangement joins TRBV5-1 to TRBJ1-1; D may be TRBD1 (6 bases). This CDR3 is built from 14 residues. V lost 3 bases and J 0 bases, leaving 9 bases between the germline ends. Germline V gives CDR1 SGHRS, CDR2 YFSETQ. The CDR3 nucleotides read TGCGCCAGCAGCTGGCAGGGGTTGAACACTGAAGCTTTCTTT. Protein sequence: CASSWQGLNTEAFF.

The gene calls are TRBV10-1 and TRBJ2-1; 10 bases are a match to TRBD2. This CDR3 is 14 amino acids long. CDR1 WNHNN and CDR2 SYGVQD come from the germline V gene (reference sequence). J was trimmed by 8 bases and V by 5 bases; bases with no gene match: 6. CDR3 nucleotides: TGCGCCAGCAGTTTGAGCGGGAGGGAGGATGAGCAGTTCTTC. It yields the protein CASSLSGREDEQFF.

The V gene is TRBV4-2, the J gene TRBJ2-3; 7 nucleotides align to TRBD2. Germline V CDR1 and CDR2: LGHNA, YNFKEQ. V was pared by 0 bases and J by 5 bases, with 11 bases of the junction left unmatched. This CDR3 spans 17 amino acids. CDR3 sequence: CASSQDAEGGLGDTQYF. CDR3 DNA: TGTGCCAGCAGCCAAGATGCGGAGGGAGGGCTGGGAGATACGCAGTATTTT.

This clone is a singleton in its sample. The rearrangement links TRBV4-2 to TRBJ2-1, with 9 bases lining up with TRBD2. After removal of 0 bases from V and 10 bases from J, the junction contained 13 bases not matched to a gene. Germline V gene sequence: CDR1 LGHNA, CDR2 YNFKEQ. The CDR3 totals 17 residues. CDR3 DNA: TGTGCCAGCAGCCAAGATCGGGGCGGGGGGGTATTAGGAGAGCAGTTCTTC. Translating gives CASSQDRGGGVLGEQFF.

The chain employs TRBV15 and TRBJ2-1; 7 bases fit TRBD1. Trimming removed 2 bases from V and 6 bases from J; junction bases left unmatched: 10. The CDR3 has 16 amino acids. Germline CDR1 reads LNHNV; CDR2 reads YYDKDF (reference sequence). The CDR3 here is CATSRFRQGVFNEQFF. CDR3 coding DNA: TGTGCCACCAGCAGATTTAGGCAGGGGGTCTTCAATGAGCAGTTCTTC.

The rearrangement uses TRBV9 and TRBJ2-1; the match to TRBD1 covers 7 bases. Germline loops: CDR1 SGDLS, CDR2 YYNGEE. This CDR3 comprises 15 residues. Trimming cost V 2 bases and J 6 bases; bases outside gene matches: 8. Here the CDR3 reads CASSVTGANRNEQFF. The CDR3 nucleotides are TGTGCCAGCAGCGTCACAGGGGCCAACCGCAATGAGCAGTTCTTC.